This T cell receptor (beta chain) is drawn from a study of blood T cell repertoires in COVID-19 (dated by TCRdb to about 2020). For the wider study: The collaborator samples originated in the United States, Italy and Spain and spanned the acute and convalescent phases of COVID-19. The prospective study material was composed of cDNA or gDNA derived from T cells, B-cell-depleted T cells, or PBMCs. Subjects who had been exposed to COVID-19, were actively infected with it, or had recovered from it provided the deeply sampled blood TCRbeta repertoires that made up the dataset. The samples were drawn from two sources: the first 160 participants of the ongoing ImmuneRACE study, and over 1,000 subjects contributed by 6 global collaborators. Where HLA class I and class II types were available, the types were taken from metadata supplied by the sample provider, not from assay-based typing. The repertoires were released in a freely available public database meant as a resource for research on the immune response to SARS-CoV-2. The sample metadata nearly always contained a de-identified subject ID, COVID-19 status, age in years and sex. The paper as a whole reports these results and caveats: The amount of clinical and demographic metadata varied by source and participant and was provided uncurated.

Ends trimmed: V by 6 bases, J by 2 bases; bases unmatched to a gene: 10. CDR1 and CDR2 are read off the germline V gene as MDHEN and SYDVKM. The CDR3 goes from the cysteine to the phenylalanine over 15 residues. Of the read, only the CDR3 DNA is kept; its 45 bases are in frame from base 1. A word on this clone: No antigen is known for it. Base qualities were left out, and no much larger clone turns up one base away.

One collaborating source in Seattle enrolled patients while the patients were actively infected and followed the patients over time throughout the course of disease. Collaborating institutions collected whole blood in K2EDTA tubes following their own protocols. For TCRbeta analysis, collaborators shipped samples in one of three forms: frozen whole blood, isolated PBMCs, or DNA extracted from either of those sample types. TCRbeta CDR3 regions were amplified from genomic DNA using the immunoSEQ Assay, a bias-controlled multiplex PCR. The source study handled its data this way. Nucleated cell counts per sample were estimated from amplification of reference gene primers within the assay. Sequence reads were collapsed and filtered to measure the absolute abundance of every unique TCRbeta CDR3 rearrangement. For each sample, productive Simpson clonality was calculated by taking the square root of Simpson's diversity index across productive rearrangements. TCRdb's version of the immuneACCESS table is confined to in-frame rearrangements and falls short of the full clone set. An unresolved V gene accounts for under half of the shortfall where checked; the remainder is of unknown origin. V, J and clone size are taken as reported in that table, and D and trimming were inferred from the DNA itself. The sample table holds roughly 240,000 clones, of which around 85% were seen once. The ten largest clones add up to 4% to 6% of the sample.

The material sequenced was peripheral blood. This TCR derives from a man aged 50 to 60 with COVID-19, enrolled during active disease. The chain employs TRBV28 and TRBJ2-7, and 7 junction bases match TRBD1. The CDR3 has the sequence CASSRGQDPPYEQYF. The nucleotide sequence is given as TGTGCCAGCAGCCGCGGACAGGACCCACCCTACGAGCAGTACTTC. Extended through the reference TRBV28 and TRBJ2-7 proteins, this CDR3 yields the full variable domain: DVKVTQSSRYLVKRTGEKVFLECVQDMDHENMFWYRQDPGLGLRLIYFSYDVKMKEKGDIPEGYSVSREKKERFSLILESASTNQTSMYLCASSRGQDPPYEQYFGPGTRLTVT.